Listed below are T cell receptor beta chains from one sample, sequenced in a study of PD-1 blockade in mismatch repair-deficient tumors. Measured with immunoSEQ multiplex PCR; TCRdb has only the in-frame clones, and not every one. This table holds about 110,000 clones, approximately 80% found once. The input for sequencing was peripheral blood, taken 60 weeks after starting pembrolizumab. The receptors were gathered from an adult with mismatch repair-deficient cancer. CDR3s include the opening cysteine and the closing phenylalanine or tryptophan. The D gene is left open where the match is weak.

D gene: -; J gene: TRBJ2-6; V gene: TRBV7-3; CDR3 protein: CASSLTGRTSSGANVLTF
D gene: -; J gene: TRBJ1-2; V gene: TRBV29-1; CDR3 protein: CSVEEGGYTF
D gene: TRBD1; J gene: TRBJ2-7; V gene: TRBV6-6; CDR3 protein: CASSSGTVEYF
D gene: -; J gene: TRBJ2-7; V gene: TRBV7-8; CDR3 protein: CASSLVRRREPYEQYF
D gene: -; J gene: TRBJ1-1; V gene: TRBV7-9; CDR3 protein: CASSSRPGDTEAFF
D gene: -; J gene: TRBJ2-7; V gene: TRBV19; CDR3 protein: CASSINRDTGEQYF
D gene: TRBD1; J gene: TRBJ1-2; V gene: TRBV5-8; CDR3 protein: CASSPERGTEGGSF
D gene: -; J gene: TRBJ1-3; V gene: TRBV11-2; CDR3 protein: CASSLDRGNTIYF
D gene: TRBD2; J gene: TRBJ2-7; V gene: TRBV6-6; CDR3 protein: CASSYPSGSHEQYF
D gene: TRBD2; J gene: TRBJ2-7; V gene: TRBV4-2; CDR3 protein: CASSQGTSGYEQYF
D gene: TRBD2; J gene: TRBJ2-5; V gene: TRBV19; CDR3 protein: CASSITSGSGQTQYF
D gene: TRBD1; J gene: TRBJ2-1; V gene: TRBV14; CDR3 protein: CASSDRGYYNEQFF
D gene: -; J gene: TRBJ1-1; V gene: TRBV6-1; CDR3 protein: CASTPAQGYTEAFF
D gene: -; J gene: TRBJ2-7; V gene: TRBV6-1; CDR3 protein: CASSEVPGNPYEQYF
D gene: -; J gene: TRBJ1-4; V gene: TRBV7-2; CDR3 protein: CASSSGTRGEKLFF
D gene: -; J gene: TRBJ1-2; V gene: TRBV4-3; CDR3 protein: CASSQDYRPWGYTF
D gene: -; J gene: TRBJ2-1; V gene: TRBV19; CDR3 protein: CASSIVVASQNNEQFF
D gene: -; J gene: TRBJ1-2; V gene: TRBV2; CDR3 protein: CASSEIGGRASKGYTF
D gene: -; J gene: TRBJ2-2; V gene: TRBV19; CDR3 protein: CASSSRDLTPGELFF
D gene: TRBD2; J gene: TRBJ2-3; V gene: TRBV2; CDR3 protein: CASSAPSGASTDTQYF
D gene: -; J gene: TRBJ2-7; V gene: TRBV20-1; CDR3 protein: CSAQQGDEQYF
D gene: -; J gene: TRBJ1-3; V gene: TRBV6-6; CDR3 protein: CASSPFGTGNTIYF
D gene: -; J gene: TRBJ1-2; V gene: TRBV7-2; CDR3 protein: CASSLARERGGYTF
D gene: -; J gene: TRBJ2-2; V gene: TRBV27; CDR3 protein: CASRRQSGGGELFF
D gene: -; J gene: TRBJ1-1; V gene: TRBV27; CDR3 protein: CASSWYPGANTEAFF
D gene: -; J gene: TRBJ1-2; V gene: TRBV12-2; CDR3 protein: CASRMGRMSGYTF
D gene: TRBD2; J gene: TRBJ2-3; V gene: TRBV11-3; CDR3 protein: CASSSRLAGGTDTQYF
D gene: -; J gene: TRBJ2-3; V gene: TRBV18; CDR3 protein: CASSPLPNTDTQYF
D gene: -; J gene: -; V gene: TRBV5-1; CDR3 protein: CASSWASGTDYEQYF
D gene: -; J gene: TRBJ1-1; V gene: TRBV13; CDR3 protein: CASSWPEGGSTEAFF
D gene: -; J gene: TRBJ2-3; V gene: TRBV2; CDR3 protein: CASMGETRSADTQYF
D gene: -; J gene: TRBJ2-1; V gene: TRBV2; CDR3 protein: CASSSGPFSYNEQFF
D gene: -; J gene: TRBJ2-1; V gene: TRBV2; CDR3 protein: CASRFLSGELEFF
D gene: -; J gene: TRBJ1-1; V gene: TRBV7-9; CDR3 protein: CASSPGREITEAFF
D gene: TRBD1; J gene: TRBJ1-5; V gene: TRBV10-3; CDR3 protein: CAISNDRGQSNQPQHF
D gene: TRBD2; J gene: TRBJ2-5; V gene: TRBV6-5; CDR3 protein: CASSYGLADQETQYF
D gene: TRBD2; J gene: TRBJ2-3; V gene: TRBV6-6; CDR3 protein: CASRLAGPGDTQYF